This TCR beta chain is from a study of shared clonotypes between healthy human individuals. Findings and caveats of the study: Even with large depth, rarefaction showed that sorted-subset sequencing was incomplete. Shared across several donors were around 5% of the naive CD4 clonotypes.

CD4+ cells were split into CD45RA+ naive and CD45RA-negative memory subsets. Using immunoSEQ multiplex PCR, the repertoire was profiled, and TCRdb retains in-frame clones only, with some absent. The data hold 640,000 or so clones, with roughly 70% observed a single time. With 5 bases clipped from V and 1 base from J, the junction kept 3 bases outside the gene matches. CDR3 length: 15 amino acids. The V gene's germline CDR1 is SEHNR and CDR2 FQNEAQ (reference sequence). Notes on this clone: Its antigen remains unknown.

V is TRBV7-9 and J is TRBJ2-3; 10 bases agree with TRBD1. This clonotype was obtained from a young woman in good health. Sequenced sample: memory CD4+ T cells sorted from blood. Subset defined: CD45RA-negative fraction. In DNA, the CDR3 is TGTGCCAGCAGCCAGGGACAGGGGCGCACAGATACGCAGTATTTT. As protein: CASSQGQGRTDTQYF.